One sample yielded the 18 T cell receptor beta chains listed below, sequenced in a study of blood T cell repertoires in COVID-19. Using immunoSEQ multiplex PCR, the repertoire was profiled, and TCRdb retains in-frame clones only, with some absent. The sample shows tens of thousands of clones, around 83% of them seen only once. Sequencing was performed on peripheral blood. These receptor sequences come from a woman aged 55-70 years with acute or convalescent COVID-19.

This clone has just one count. The chain combines TRBV2 with TRBJ1-2, with 7 bases matching TRBD1. V was clipped by 6 bases and J by 2 bases; unmatched bases: 3. Germline CDR1 is SNHLY and CDR2 is FYNNEI. This CDR3 is built from 13 residues. The CDR3 DNA is TGTGCCAGCAGCCGGGACAGCAACTATGGCTACACCTTC. Amino acids: CASSRDSNYGYTF. The whole variable domain, remainder taken from reference TRBV2 and TRBJ1-2, is EPEVTQTPSHQVTQMGQEVILRCVPISNHLYFYWYRQILGQKVEFLVSFYNNEISEKSEIFDDQFSVERPDGSNFTLKIRSTKLEDSAMYFCASSRDSNYGYTFGSGTRLTVV.

The chain joins TRBV16 to TRBJ2-7; TRBD1 is a possible D gene (6 bases). The CDR3 is 15 amino acids. Germline lookup yields CDR1 KGHSY and CDR2 FQNENV. Trimming removed 4 bases at V and 0 bases at J, with 13 bases between. CDR3 loop: CASSRTGYSSYEQYF. The DNA of the CDR3 is TGTGCCAGCAGCCGAACAGGGTATAGCTCCTACGAGCAGTACTTC.

The rearrangement links TRBV5-1 to TRBJ1-6, with D unclear. CDR1 is SGHRS and CDR2 is YFSETQ in the germline V gene. Trimming pared 1 base from V and 3 bases from J, leaving 8 bases between. CDR3 size: 15 residues. Here the CDR3 DNA reads TGCGCCAGCAGCTTGTCCGGAGGCTATAATTCACCCCTCCACTTT. Its translation: CASSLSGGYNSPLHF.

The count of this clone is one. This chain links TRBV6-4 with TRBJ1-4, with TRBD1 identical over 7 bases. The length of the CDR3 is 21 residues. Germline V gene lookup returns CDR1 MRHNA and CDR2 SNTAGT. With 2 bases clipped from V and 1 base from J, the junction kept 19 bases outside the gene matches. The CDR3 reads CASSDRGRSVSWGITNEKLFF. In DNA, the CDR3 is TGTGCCAGCAGTGACAGGGGGCGGTCGGTATCTTGGGGGATAACTAATGAAAAACTGTTTTTT.

This clone occurred once. The chain has TRBV7-8 and TRBJ1-2; D unclear. The CDR3 is made up of 15 amino acids. The V end was cut by 1 base, the J end by 3 bases, with 12 bases between. Germline CDR1 is SGHVS and CDR2 is FQNEAQ. The CDR3 nucleotides are TGTGCCAGCAGCTTAGAGGTCGCGGCCGACTATGGCTACACCTTC. It specifies CASSLEVAADYGYTF.

This rearrangement joins TRBV12-3 or TRBV12-4 to TRBJ2-5, with D possibly TRBD1 on 6 matching bases. Trimming took 3 bases from V and 4 from J, leaving 9 bases between them. The CDR3 has 13 residues. CDR3 sequence (DNA): TGTGCCAGCAGTTTTCAGGGGAGAGAGACCCAGTACTTC. Protein sequence: CASSFQGRETQYF.

This clone was detected once. This CDR3 is CASSDRQGRPDTQYF. DNA for the CDR3: TGTGCCAGCAGTGATAGACAGGGGAGGCCAGATACGCAGTATTTT. J is TRBJ2-3 and V is TRBV6-1; 8 bases are shared with TRBD1. Unmatched junction bases numbered 6, after V lost 3 bases and J lost 4 bases. Per germline, CDR1 MNHNS and CDR2 SASEGT. The CDR3 consists of 15 residues.

This clone has just a few counts. The chain joins TRBV24-1 to TRBJ2-3, with TRBD2 as a possible D gene (6 bases). This CDR3 contains 13 residues. Germline CDR1 reads KGHDR; CDR2 reads SFDVKD. V dropped 7 bases and J dropped 4 bases, with 11 bases sitting between them. The CDR3 coding sequence is TGTGCCACCAGCCCGGGACTCCCAGATACGCAGTATTTT. This gives the protein CATSPGLPDTQYF.

V usage is TRBV6-5 and J usage is TRBJ1-4, with TRBD1 matching 10 bases. Trimming at V came to 6 bases and at J to 7 bases, leaving 5 bases not matched to a gene. Germline CDR1 and CDR2: MNHEY and SVGAGI. CDR3 length: 14 amino acids. DNA for the CDR3: TGTGCCAGCAGGTACCGGGACAGGGGTGAAAAACTGTTTTTT. It specifies CASRYRDRGEKLFF.

The chain carries TRBV7-2 and TRBJ2-1; D is undetermined. Germline-derived CDR1 and CDR2 are SGHTA and FQGNSA. With 5 bases removed from V and 6 bases from J, the gap between germline ends came to 5 bases. The CDR3 has 11 residues. The CDR3 loop is CASSPINEQFF. In DNA form, the CDR3 reads TGTGCCAGCAGCCCCATCAATGAGCAGTTCTTC.

The genes are TRBV6-5 and TRBJ1-3; D unclear. The CDR3 length is 13 residues. Trimming removed 6 bases from V and 9 bases from J, with 15 bases in between. Germline CDR1 reads MNHEY; CDR2 reads SVGAGI. This chain's CDR3 is CASREAARGTIYF. The CDR3 nucleotides are TGTGCCAGCAGAGAGGCGGCCAGAGGCACCATATATTTT.

V gene TRBV5-6 combines with J gene TRBJ1-3, with D uncertain. The CDR3 has 13 amino acids. Deletions cut 3 bases from V and 4 bases from J, with 8 bases between. Germline CDR1 reads SGHDT; CDR2 reads YYEEEE. CDR3 in amino acids: CASSSGVGNTIYF. The CDR3 DNA sequence: TGTGCCAGCAGCTCGGGAGTGGGAAACACCATATATTTT. The full variable domain, its missing parts supplied by reference TRBV5-6 and TRBJ1-3, is DAGVTQSPTHLIKTRGQQVTLRCSPKSGHDTVSWYQQALGQGPQFIFQYYEEEERQRGNFPDRFSGHQFPNYSSELNVNALLLGDSALYLCASSSGVGNTIYFGEGSWLTVV.

The chain has TRBV28 and TRBJ2-7; 10 nucleotides align to TRBD2. Germline V gene sequence: CDR1 MDHEN, CDR2 SYDVKM. V shed 6 bases and J 3 bases; nucleotides not matched to a gene: 8. CDR3 size: 15 residues. In DNA form, the CDR3 reads TGTGCCAGCAGGGACCATAGCGGGGGGAACTACGAGCAGTACTTC. Translation gives CASRDHSGGNYEQYF.

This chain joins TRBV7-2 and TRBJ1-1; no firm D call. This CDR3 has 14 residues. Between the trimmed V and J ends, which lost 2 bases and 0 bases, there was a span of 7 bases. Germline V gene sequence: CDR1 SGHTA, CDR2 FQGNSA. The CDR3 nucleotides read TGTGCCAGCAGCTTAACGAGCCTGAACACTGAAGCTTTCTTT. This translates into CASSLTSLNTEAFF.

The V call is TRBV11-1, the J call TRBJ2-4, with TRBD1 identical over 7 bases. Germline CDR1 SGHAT, CDR2 FQDESV (reference sequence). This CDR3 spans 13 amino acids. With 4 bases clipped from V and 7 bases from J, the junction kept 4 bases outside the gene matches. The CDR3 is CASSSDRANIQYF. The CDR3 DNA follows: TGTGCCAGCAGCTCAGACAGGGCGAACATTCAGTACTTC.

This sequence joins TRBV28 and TRBJ1-5; 8 nucleotides agree with TRBD1. J was trimmed by 6 bases and V by 1 base; bases with no gene match: 8. From germline, CDR1 is MDHEN and CDR2 SYDVKM. The CDR3 runs 16 residues. This chain's CDR3 is CASSLSGRGRSQPQHF. CDR3 in DNA: TGTGCCAGCAGTTTATCCGGCAGGGGGCGTAGTCAGCCCCAGCATTTT.

The chain carries TRBV18 and TRBJ1-1; tentative D call: TRBD1 (6 bases). Germline V gene sequence: CDR1 KGHSH, CDR2 LQKENI. Trimming left V 2 bases short and J 0 bases short, with 13 bases between. The CDR3 runs to 16 residues. DNA of the CDR3: TGTGCCAGCTCACCAGAACAGGGACGCATGAACACTGAAGCTTTCTTT. Translation: CASSPEQGRMNTEAFF.

The chain carries TRBV6-5 and TRBJ1-2; 8 bases are shared with TRBD1. With V trimmed by 3 bases and J by 4 bases, 4 bases remained unmatched. CDR3 length equals 14 residues. In germline, CDR1 is MNHEY, CDR2 SVGAGI. CDR3 DNA sequence: TGTGCCAGCAGTTATCAGGGGGCGGGCTATGGCTACACCTTC. The encoded protein is CASSYQGAGYGYTF.